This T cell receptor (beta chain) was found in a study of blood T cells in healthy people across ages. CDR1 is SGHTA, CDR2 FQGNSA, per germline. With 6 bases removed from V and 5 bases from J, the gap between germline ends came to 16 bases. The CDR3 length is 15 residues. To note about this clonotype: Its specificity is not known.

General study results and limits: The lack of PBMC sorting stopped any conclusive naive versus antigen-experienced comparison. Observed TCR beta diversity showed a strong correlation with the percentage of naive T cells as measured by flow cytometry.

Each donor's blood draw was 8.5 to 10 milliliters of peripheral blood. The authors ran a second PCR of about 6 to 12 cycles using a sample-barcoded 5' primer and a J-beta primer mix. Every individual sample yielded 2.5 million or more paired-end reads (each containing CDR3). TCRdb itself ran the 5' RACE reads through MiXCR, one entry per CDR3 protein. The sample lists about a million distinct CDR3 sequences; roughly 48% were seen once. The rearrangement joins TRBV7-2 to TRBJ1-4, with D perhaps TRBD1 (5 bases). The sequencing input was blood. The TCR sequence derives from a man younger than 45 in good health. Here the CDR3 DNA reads TGTGCCAGCAGAACTCAGGGATGGGGAAATGAAAAACTGTTTTTT. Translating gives CASRTQGWGNEKLFF.